This record looks at one TCR beta chain sequence and its context. Its antigen is undetermined. The sample originates from a study of graft-versus-host responses after intestinal transplantation. Study-wide results and limits: Detected in recipient marrow were GvH clones, some of which were first observed in ileum or blood.

Germline CDR1 is SGHTA and CDR2 is FQGNSA. CDR3 length: 14 amino acids. Trimming shortened V by 6 bases and J by 4 bases, and 15 bases separated the two germline ends. The table came from immunoSEQ multiplex PCR; TCRdb's copy has only in-frame clones and leaves some out. Here the sample spans tens of thousands of clones, over 90% being singletons. V usage is TRBV7-2 and J usage is TRBJ1-2, with D possibly TRBD1 on 6 matching bases. The input for sequencing was unstimulated CD4+ T cells sorted from spleen or lymph node cells, taken before transplant. The clonotype was recovered from a human donor who was the organ donor for an intestinal transplant. The CDR3 here is CASRPFRDIYGYTF. CDR3 sequence (DNA): TGTGCCAGCAGACCCTTCCGGGACATCTATGGCTACACCTTC.